The 31 T cell receptor beta chains given below trace back to one sample, sequenced in a study of low-dose radiotherapy and immunotherapy resistance in tumors. Time point defined: before trial treatment. Primers targeting TRAV and TRBV primed first-strand cDNA, covering alpha and beta chains. A roughly 20-cycle PCR with a constant-region primer and V-primer adapter amplified TCRs. Each CDR3 protein is one row after TCRdb ran MiXCR on the reads. Of under 90,000 distinct CDR3 sequences listed, roughly a sixth were seen once; the top ten hold approximately 2.8%. The source was PBMCs, collected before treatment. These receptors all come from a male donor with prostate cancer.

This clonotype was observed many times. The chain joins TRBV7-9 to TRBJ1-1, with TRBD1 matching 8 bases. J gave up 4 bases and V 5 bases, and 6 bases lay outside the gene matches. The CDR3 totals 14 residues. CDR1 is SEHNR, CDR2 FQNEAQ, per germline (reference sequence). This CDR3 reads CASSRLQGGTEAFF. For the CDR3, the DNA is TGTGCCAGCAGCCGCCTACAGGGGGGCACTGAAGCTTTCTTT.

This clonotype was recorded many times. V and J are TRBV7-9 and TRBJ2-7; 8 bases are a match to TRBD2. V was pared by 5 bases and J by 9 bases, with 6 bases of the junction left unmatched. Germline V gene lookup returns CDR1 SEHNR and CDR2 FQNEAQ (reference sequence). CDR3 size: 12 residues. The CDR3 DNA is TGTGCCAGCAGCACCTCGGCGGGGGGGCAGTACTTC. Amino acids: CASSTSAGGQYF.

The rearrangement uses TRBV11-2 and TRBJ2-5; perhaps D is TRBD1 or TRBD2 (8 bases each). V lost 10 bases to trimming and J lost 1 base, with 19 bases between them. This CDR3 is 15 amino acids long. Germline V gene data show CDR1 as SGHAT and CDR2 as FQNNGV. The CDR3 here is CATQQGAGGQETQYF. The CDR3 DNA is TGTGCCACCCAGCAGGGGGCGGGGGGCCAAGAGACCCAGTACTTC.

At least ten counts were recorded for this clonotype. The gene calls are TRBV9 and TRBJ1-3; D ambiguous. This CDR3 region has 16 residues. CDR1 is SGDLS, CDR2 YYNGEE, per germline. Trimming removed 0 bases at V and 4 bases at J, with 14 bases between. The CDR3: CASSVGRGSDGNTIYF. The CDR3 region has the DNA TGTGCCAGCAGCGTAGGGCGGGGTTCGGACGGAAACACCATATATTTT. Looking up the rest from reference TRBV9 and TRBJ1-3 gives the full variable domain: DSGVTQTPKHLITATGQRVTLRCSPRSGDLSVYWYQQSLDQGLQFLIQYYNGEERAKGNILERFSAQQFPDLHSELNLSSLELGDSALYFCASSVGRGSDGNTIYFGEGSWLTVV.

This clonotype occurred many times. This rearrangement joins TRBV6-5 to TRBJ1-5; D might be TRBD1 (6 bases). CDR1 is MNHEY, CDR2 SVGAGI, per germline. This CDR3 is 15 amino acids long. Trimming took off 6 bases at V and 5 bases at J, with 17 bases between the two ends. CDR3 sequence: CASSRTATGDQPQHF. The CDR3 nucleotides read TGTGCCAGCAGCCGGACAGCCACAGGTGATCAGCCCCAGCATTTT.

The chain employs TRBV10-3 and TRBJ2-1; 7 bases fit TRBD2. Germline CDR1 is ENHRY and CDR2 is SYGVKD. V was clipped by 11 bases and J by 0 bases; unmatched bases: 13. The CDR3 loop spans 16 amino acids. In nucleotides, the CDR3 is TGTGCCTCCACGATCTTGGGCGGGAGCTCCTACAATGAGCAGTTCTTC. It yields the protein CASTILGGSSYNEQFF.

Points on this clonotype: One base separates it from a far larger clone, so it is likely a read error. This chain uses TRBV10-3 with TRBJ2-3; tentative D call: TRBD2 (7 bases). In germline, CDR1 is ENHRY, CDR2 SYGVKD. This CDR3 has 14 residues. V was cut by 6 bases and J by 6 bases, with 16 bases left in between. The CDR3 spells CAIRVEGGQDTQYF. CDR3 bases: TGTGCCATCAGGGTTGAGGGGGGGCAGGATACGCAGTATTTT.

With regard to this clonotype: This may arise from a read error, as a much more abundant clone is one base away. V usage is TRBV7-6 and J usage is TRBJ2-1; TRBD1 agrees at 9 bases. The V gene's germline CDR1 is SGHVS and CDR2 FNYEAQ. The junction had 4 bases not matched to a gene; V was cut back by 5 bases and J by 5 bases. The CDR3 spans 14 residues. The CDR3 coding sequence is TGTGCCAGCAGCGTCGGGACAGGGAACAATGAGCAGTTCTTC. This translates into CASSVGTGNNEQFF.

The rearrangement joins TRBV25-1 to TRBJ1-1; tentatively, D is TRBD1 (6 bases). Germline CDR1 MGHDK, CDR2 SYGVNS. This CDR3 region has 14 residues. V was cut by 6 bases and J by 2 bases, with 13 bases left in between. In DNA form, the CDR3 reads TGTGCCAGCAGCGAGAACAGGGACAACACTGAAGCTTTCTTT. Translated: CASSENRDNTEAFF.

This clonotype appeared many times. V usage is TRBV5-1 and J usage is TRBJ1-4, with 7 bases matching TRBD1. The length of the CDR3 is 15 residues. V shed 4 bases, J shed 4 bases, and the junction held 7 bases outside the gene matches. Germline V lookup: CDR1 SGHRS, CDR2 YFSETQ. As DNA, the CDR3 is TGCGCCAGCAGCGGGGGGACAGCCGATAATGAAAAACTGTTTTTT. This codes for CASSGGTADNEKLFF.

The chain recombines TRBV11-2 with TRBJ2-5; 7 bases map to TRBD2. V shed 4 bases and J 9 bases; nucleotides not matched to a gene: 8. This CDR3 has 13 residues. Looked up from germline, CDR1 is SGHAT and CDR2 is FQNNGV. The chain's CDR3 is CASSSLGGGPQYF. The CDR3 DNA reads as TGTGCCAGCAGCTCCCTGGGGGGGGGTCCCCAGTACTTC.

With respect to this clonotype: Since a far larger clone is one base different, this is likely a read error. CDR3: CASSCPASGVTDTQYF. DNA for the CDR3: TGTGCCAGCAGTTGCCCGGCTAGCGGGGTCACAGATACGCAGTATTTT. The chain links TRBV6-8 to TRBJ2-3; 9 bases fit TRBD2. V lost 4 bases, J lost 2 bases, and 7 bases stayed unmatched. Germline CDR1 is MNHGY and CDR2 is SAAAGT. CDR3 length equals 16 residues.

Details on this clonotype: Being one base from a much bigger clone, this may be a read error. The chain recombines TRBV19 with TRBJ1-1; D ambiguous. Trimming removed 6 bases at V and 4 bases at J, with 9 bases between. The germline V gene encodes CDR1 LNHDA and CDR2 SQIVND (reference sequence). The CDR3 has 12 amino acids. The CDR3 protein is CASRSPGTEAFF. Written as DNA, the CDR3 is TGTGCCAGTAGGAGCCCAGGCACTGAAGCTTTCTTT.

This clonotype was seen many times. The chain links TRBV4-1 to TRBJ1-2; possibly TRBD1 for D (6 bases). The CDR3 is 16 residues long. CDR1 is MGHRA and CDR2 is YSYEKL in the germline V gene. Trimming took 0 bases from V and 4 from J, leaving 15 bases between them. CDR3 amino acids: CASSQDRSQGRYGYTF. CDR3 DNA sequence: TGCGCCAGCAGCCAAGATCGAAGTCAGGGGCGCTATGGCTACACCTTC.

This clonotype was counted ten times or more. The chain joins TRBV12-3 or TRBV12-4 to TRBJ1-2, with unresolved D. This CDR3 comprises 14 residues. Trimming removed 3 bases from V and 2 bases from J, with 10 bases in between. The CDR3, as DNA: TGTGCCAGCAGTTTTTGGGCACAAAACTATGGCTACACCTTC. Translated: CASSFWAQNYGYTF.

The table lists this clonotype with many counts. V usage is TRBV7-9 and J usage is TRBJ1-2; 7 nucleotides agree with TRBD1. Trimming at V came to 10 bases and at J to 0 bases, leaving 8 bases not matched to a gene. Germline V gene data show CDR1 as SEHNR and CDR2 as FQNEAQ (reference sequence). The CDR3 sequence is 14 residues long. The CDR3 DNA is TGTGCCACAGGACAGGCCCTACCTAACTATGGCTACACCTTC. Translating it yields CATGQALPNYGYTF.

This clonotype was counted many times. This chain joins TRBV12-3 or TRBV12-4 and TRBJ2-1; D is ambiguous. V was cut by 8 bases and J by 2 bases, with 10 bases left in between. The CDR3 is 13 amino acids. CDR3 DNA: TGTGCCAGCGGGCCAGATCCCTACAATGAGCAGTTCTTC. Protein sequence: CASGPDPYNEQFF.

This clonotype has a count of ten or more. The rearrangement links TRBV19 to TRBJ1-1; 7 nucleotides match TRBD1. Looked up from germline, CDR1 is LNHDA and CDR2 is SQIVND (reference sequence). The CDR3 is 14 amino acids. V shed 4 bases, J shed 7 bases, and the junction held 9 bases outside the gene matches. CDR3 loop: CASSTQGGVGEAFF. For the CDR3, the DNA is TGTGCCAGTAGTACCCAGGGGGGAGTCGGTGAAGCTTTCTTT.

This clonotype came up many times. The chain links TRBV11-3 to TRBJ2-1; D perhaps matches TRBD1 (5 bases). V was trimmed by 0 bases and J by 4 bases, leaving 7 bases between them. The length of the CDR3 is 14 residues. Germline values: CDR1 SGHNT, CDR2 YENEEA. CDR3 protein: CASSLDYRYNEQFF. CDR3 coding DNA: TGTGCCAGCAGCTTAGATTACAGGTACAATGAGCAGTTCTTC. Filled out from reference TRBV11-3 and TRBJ2-1, the complete variable domain reads EAGVVQSPRYKIIEKKQPVAFWCNPISGHNTLYWYLQNLGQGPELLIRYENEEAVDDSQLPKDRFSAERLKGVDSTLKIQPAELGDSAVYLCASSLDYRYNEQFFGPGTRLTVL.

The genes are TRBV4-1 and TRBJ1-5; no clear D gene. Trimming stripped 3 bases from V and 10 bases from J, with 16 bases between. Per germline, CDR1 MGHRA and CDR2 YSYEKL. CDR3 length: 14 residues. CDR3 region: CASSQDPGKGPQHF. The CDR3 DNA is TGCGCCAGCAGCCAGGATCCGGGAAAGGGTCCCCAGCATTTT.

This clonotype was seen a handful of times. The chain uses TRBV5-1 and TRBJ2-5; D may be TRBD1 (6 bases). This CDR3 has 14 residues. Germline CDR1 SGHRS, CDR2 YFSETQ. Trimming pared 7 bases from V and 2 bases from J, leaving 15 bases between. The DNA for the CDR3 is TGCGCCAGCTCCCAGGGGCTAGTACAAGAGACCCAGTACTTC. Translating gives CASSQGLVQETQYF.

This clonotype was observed at least ten times. This sequence joins TRBV6-1 and TRBJ2-7; 7 bases fit TRBD1. Losses at the gene ends were 5 bases for V and 5 bases for J; bases not matched to a gene: 3. Looked up from germline, CDR1 is MNHNS and CDR2 is SASEGT. The CDR3 sequence is 12 residues long. CDR3: CASSLDRDEQYF. In nucleotides, the CDR3 is TGTGCCAGCAGTCTCGACAGGGACGAGCAGTACTTC.

This clonotype has ten or more counts. The chain combines TRBV12-3 or TRBV12-4 with TRBJ2-7; D unclear. V lost 5 bases to trimming and J lost 5 bases, with 16 bases between them. The length of the CDR3 is 14 residues. In DNA, the CDR3 is TGTGCCAGCAGTCCTCGACCGGGCAGGCACGAGCAGTACTTC. Its translation is CASSPRPGRHEQYF.

The rearrangement links TRBV5-1 to TRBJ1-6; TRBD1 matches at 10 bases. This CDR3 is 15 amino acids long. V lost 4 bases and J lost 8; bases outside the gene matches: 6. Germline-derived CDR1 and CDR2 are SGHRS and YFSETQ. The DNA of the CDR3 is TGCGCCAGCAGCCCGACCGGGACAGGGGATTCACCCCTCCACTTT. Protein: CASSPTGTGDSPLHF.

To note about this clonotype: The likely explanation is a read error, given a far larger clone one base away. J is TRBJ2-1 and V is TRBV15; D gene ambiguous. Trimming took off 0 bases at V and 15 bases at J, with 12 bases between the two ends. The germline V gene encodes CDR1 LNHNV and CDR2 YYDKDF (reference sequence). This CDR3 is 12 amino acids long. The CDR3 sequence is CATSRDQDRLFF. The DNA of the CDR3 is TGTGCCACCAGCAGAGACCAGGACCGGTTGTTCTTC.

This clonotype was counted at least ten times. V is TRBV4-2 and J is TRBJ2-3; 7 nucleotides match TRBD2. Per germline, CDR1 LGHNA and CDR2 YNFKEQ. J was trimmed by 2 bases and V by 4 bases; bases with no gene match: 12. This CDR3 has 17 residues. The CDR3 protein is CASSPGPIGGNTDTQYF. In nucleotides, the CDR3 is TGTGCCAGCAGCCCAGGCCCCATCGGGGGGAACACAGATACGCAGTATTTT.

The sample holds many counts of this clonotype. The rearrangement links TRBV5-1 to TRBJ2-2, with D maybe TRBD1 (6 bases). The germline V gene encodes CDR1 SGHRS and CDR2 YFSETQ. The ends were cut back, 1 base at V and 1 base at J, with 8 bases in the middle. CDR3 length: 15 amino acids. Here the CDR3 DNA reads TGCGCCAGCAGCTTGTCAGGGGAGAACACCGGGGAGCTGTTTTTT. This sequence encodes CASSLSGENTGELFF.

This clonotype was picked up many times. This chain joins TRBV6-1 and TRBJ1-6, with 10 bases fitting TRBD1. The CDR3 runs 14 residues. Germline V CDR1 and CDR2: MNHNS, SASEGT. With V trimmed by 5 bases and J by 9 bases, 4 bases remained unmatched. CDR3 sequence (DNA): TGTGCCAGCAGTTCCGGGACAGGGGCTTCACCCCTCCACTTT. It encodes CASSSGTGASPLHF.

This clonotype was seen ten or more times. This rearrangement joins TRBV14 to TRBJ2-7; a possible D gene is TRBD2 (6 bases). V lost 1 base and J lost 6, with 10 bases in between. Germline CDR1 SGHDN, CDR2 FVKESK. CDR3 length equals 13 residues. Here the CDR3 DNA reads TGTGCCAGCAGCCAAGGGCCGGGGGTCGAGCAGTACTTC. Protein sequence: CASSQGPGVEQYF. Full variable domain (rest looked up from reference TRBV14 and TRBJ2-7): EAGVTQFPSHSVIEKGQTVTLRCDPISGHDNLYWYRRVMGKEIKFLLHFVKESKQDESGMPNNRFLAERTGGTYSTLKVQPAELEDSGVYFCASSQGPGVEQYFGPGTRLTVT.

This clonotype was seen ten or more times. The chain employs TRBV29-1 and TRBJ1-1; D perhaps matches TRBD1 (6 bases). This CDR3 spans 13 amino acids. The ends were cut back, 4 bases at V and 2 bases at J, with 11 bases in the middle. Germline V gives CDR1 SQVTM, CDR2 ANQGSEA. CDR3 in amino acids: CSVGRQANTEAFF. CDR3 coding DNA: TGCAGCGTTGGGAGACAGGCCAACACTGAAGCTTTCTTT.

Comment on this clonotype: Given a far larger clone just one base away, this is likely a sequencing read error. This chain uses TRBV5-5 with TRBJ2-3; either TRBD1 or TRBD2 may supply D (5 bases each). The CDR3 sequence is 16 residues long. CDR1 is SGHKS and CDR2 is YYEKEE in the germline V gene (reference sequence). CDR3 protein: CASSLGVGDLTDTQYF. CDR3 nucleotides: TGCGCCAGCAGCTTGGGAGTGGGGGACCTCACAGATACGCAGTATTTT.